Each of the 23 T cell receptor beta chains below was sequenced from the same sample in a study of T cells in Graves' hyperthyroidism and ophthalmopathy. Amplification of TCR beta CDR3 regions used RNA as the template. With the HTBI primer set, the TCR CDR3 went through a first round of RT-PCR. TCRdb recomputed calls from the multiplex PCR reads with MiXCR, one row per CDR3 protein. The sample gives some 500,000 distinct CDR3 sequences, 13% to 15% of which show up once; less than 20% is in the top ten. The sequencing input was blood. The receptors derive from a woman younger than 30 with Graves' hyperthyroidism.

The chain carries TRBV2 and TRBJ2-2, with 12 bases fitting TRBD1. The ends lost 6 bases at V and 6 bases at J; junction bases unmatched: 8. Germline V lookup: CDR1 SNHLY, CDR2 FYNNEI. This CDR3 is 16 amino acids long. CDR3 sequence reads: CASREPGQGASGELFF. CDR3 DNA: TGTGCCAGCAGGGAACCGGGACAGGGGGCCTCCGGGGAGCTGTTTTTT.

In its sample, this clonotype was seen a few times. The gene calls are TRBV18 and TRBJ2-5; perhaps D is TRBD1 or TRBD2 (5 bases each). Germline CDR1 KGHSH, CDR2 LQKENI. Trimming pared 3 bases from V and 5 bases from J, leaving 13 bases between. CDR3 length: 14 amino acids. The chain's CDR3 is CASSPGTGRETQYF. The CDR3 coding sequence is TGTGCCAGCTCACCCGGGACGGGAAGGGAGACCCAGTACTTC.

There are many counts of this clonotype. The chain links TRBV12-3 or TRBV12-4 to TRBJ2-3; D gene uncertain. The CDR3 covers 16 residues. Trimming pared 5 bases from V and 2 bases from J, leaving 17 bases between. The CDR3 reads CASSTRHADDTDTQYF. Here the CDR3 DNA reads TGTGCCAGCAGTACCAGACACGCGGATGACACAGATACGCAGTATTTT.

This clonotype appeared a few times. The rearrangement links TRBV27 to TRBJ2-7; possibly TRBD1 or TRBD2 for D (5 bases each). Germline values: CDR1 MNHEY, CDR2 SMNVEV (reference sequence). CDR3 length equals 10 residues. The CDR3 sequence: CGRGLYEQYV. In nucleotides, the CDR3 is TGTGGACGGGGCCTCTACGAGCAGTACGTC.

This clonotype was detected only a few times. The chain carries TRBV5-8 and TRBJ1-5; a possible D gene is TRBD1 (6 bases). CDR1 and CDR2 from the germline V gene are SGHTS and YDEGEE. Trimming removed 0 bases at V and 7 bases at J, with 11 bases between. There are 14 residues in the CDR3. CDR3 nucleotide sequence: TGTGCCAGCAGCTTGGCAGGGGCGGGACAGCCCCAGCATTTT. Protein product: CASSLAGAGQPQHF.

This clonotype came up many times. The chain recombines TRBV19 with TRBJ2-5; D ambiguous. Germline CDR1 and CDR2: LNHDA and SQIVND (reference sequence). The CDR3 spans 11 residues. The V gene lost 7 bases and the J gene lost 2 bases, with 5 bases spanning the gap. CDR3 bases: TGTGCCAGTAAGGGACAAGAGACCCAGTACTTC. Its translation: CASKGQETQYF.

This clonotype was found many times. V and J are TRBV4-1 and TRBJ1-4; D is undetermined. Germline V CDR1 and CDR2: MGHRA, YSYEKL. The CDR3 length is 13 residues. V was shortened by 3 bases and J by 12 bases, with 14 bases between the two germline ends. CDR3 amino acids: CASSQARPIELFF. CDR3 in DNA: TGCGCCAGCAGCCAGGCTCGTCCTATTGAACTGTTTTTT.

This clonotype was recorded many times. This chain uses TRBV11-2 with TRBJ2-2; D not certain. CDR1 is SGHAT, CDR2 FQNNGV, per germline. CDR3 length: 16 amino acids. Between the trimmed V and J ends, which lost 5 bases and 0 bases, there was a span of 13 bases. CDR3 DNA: TGTGCCAGCAGCGCATGGGGAATGGCGAACACCGGGGAGCTGTTTTTT. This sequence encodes CASSAWGMANTGELFF.

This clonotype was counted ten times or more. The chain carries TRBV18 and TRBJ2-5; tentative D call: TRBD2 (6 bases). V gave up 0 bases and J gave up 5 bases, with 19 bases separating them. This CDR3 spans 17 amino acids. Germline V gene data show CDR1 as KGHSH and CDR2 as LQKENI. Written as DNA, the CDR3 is TGTGCCAGCTCACCACCTTGGTCGACCGACGGAGGGGAGACCCAGTACTTC. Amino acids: CASSPPWSTDGGETQYF.

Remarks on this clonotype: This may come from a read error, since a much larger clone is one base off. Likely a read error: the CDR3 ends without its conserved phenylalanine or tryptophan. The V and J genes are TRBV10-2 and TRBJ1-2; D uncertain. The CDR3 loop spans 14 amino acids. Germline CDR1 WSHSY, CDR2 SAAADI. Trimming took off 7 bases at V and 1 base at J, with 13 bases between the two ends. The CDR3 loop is CASTETGINYGYTL. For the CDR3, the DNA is TGCGCCAGCACCGAAACGGGGATTAACTATGGCTACACCCTC.

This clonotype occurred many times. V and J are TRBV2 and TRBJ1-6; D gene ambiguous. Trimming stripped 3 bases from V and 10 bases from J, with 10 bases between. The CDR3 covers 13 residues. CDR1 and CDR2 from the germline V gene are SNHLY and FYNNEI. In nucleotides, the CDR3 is TGTGCCAGCAGTGAGGCAAACTGGTCACCCCTCCACTTT. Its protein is CASSEANWSPLHF.

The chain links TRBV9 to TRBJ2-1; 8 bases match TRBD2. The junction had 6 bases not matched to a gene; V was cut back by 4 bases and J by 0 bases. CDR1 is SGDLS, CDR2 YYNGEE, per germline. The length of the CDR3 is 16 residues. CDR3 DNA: TGTGCCAGCAGCCCCCGGGGGGGGAGCTCCTACAATGAGCAGTTCTTC. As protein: CASSPRGGSSYNEQFF.

CDR3 DNA sequence: TGTGCCAGCAGTGGGACAGGGGTTAGTCGTAACACTGAAGCTTTCTTT. This gives the protein CASSGTGVSRNTEAFF. This sequence joins TRBV6-2 or TRBV6-3 and TRBJ1-1, with 10 bases that match TRBD1. The CDR3 spans 16 residues. The germline CDR1 and CDR2 sequences are MNHEY and SVGEGT. J gave up 2 bases and V 5 bases, and 8 bases lay outside the gene matches.

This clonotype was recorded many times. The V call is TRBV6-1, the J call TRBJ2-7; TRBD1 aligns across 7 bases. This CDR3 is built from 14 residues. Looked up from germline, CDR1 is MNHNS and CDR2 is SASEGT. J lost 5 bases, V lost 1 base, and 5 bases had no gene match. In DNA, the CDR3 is TGTGCCAGCAGTGAAGGGACAGGCGTGAACGAGCAGTACGTC. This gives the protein CASSEGTGVNEQYV.

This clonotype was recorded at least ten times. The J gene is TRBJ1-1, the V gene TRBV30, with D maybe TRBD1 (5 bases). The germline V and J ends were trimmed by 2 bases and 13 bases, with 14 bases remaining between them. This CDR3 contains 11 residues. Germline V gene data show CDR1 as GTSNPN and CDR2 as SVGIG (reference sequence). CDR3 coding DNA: TGTGCCTGGAGTCGGGGCGCTGAGGGTTTCTTT. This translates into CAWSRGAEGFF.

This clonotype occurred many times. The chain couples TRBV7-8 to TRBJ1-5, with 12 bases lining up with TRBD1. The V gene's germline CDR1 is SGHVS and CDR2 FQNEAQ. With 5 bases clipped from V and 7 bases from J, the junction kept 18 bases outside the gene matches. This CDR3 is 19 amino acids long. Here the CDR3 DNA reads TGTGCCAGCAGCACAAACCGGGACAGGGGGCCCCCGGTAGGACAGCCCCAGCATTTT. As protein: CASSTNRDRGPPVGQPQHF.

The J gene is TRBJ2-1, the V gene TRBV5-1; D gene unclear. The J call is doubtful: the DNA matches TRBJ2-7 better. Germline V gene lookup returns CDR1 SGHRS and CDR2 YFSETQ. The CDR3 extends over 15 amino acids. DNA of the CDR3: TGCGCCAGCAGCTTGGGCCCAAACAAGTACAATGAGCAGTACTTC. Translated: CASSLGPNKYNEQYF.

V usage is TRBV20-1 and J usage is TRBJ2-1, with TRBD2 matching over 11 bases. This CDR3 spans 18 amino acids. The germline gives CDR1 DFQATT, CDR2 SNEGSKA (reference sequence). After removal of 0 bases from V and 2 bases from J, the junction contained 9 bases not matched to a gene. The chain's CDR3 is CSARDVTSGSAAYNEQFF. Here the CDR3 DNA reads TGCAGTGCTAGAGATGTCACTAGCGGGAGCGCCGCCTACAATGAGCAGTTCTTC.

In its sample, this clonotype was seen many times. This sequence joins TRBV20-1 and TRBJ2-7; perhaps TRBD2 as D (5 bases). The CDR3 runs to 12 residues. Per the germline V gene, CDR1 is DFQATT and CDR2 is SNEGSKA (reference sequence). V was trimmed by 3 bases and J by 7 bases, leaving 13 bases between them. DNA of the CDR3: TGCAGTGCTAGCCTCTCGGAGGTTGAGCAGTACTTC. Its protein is CSASLSEVEQYF.

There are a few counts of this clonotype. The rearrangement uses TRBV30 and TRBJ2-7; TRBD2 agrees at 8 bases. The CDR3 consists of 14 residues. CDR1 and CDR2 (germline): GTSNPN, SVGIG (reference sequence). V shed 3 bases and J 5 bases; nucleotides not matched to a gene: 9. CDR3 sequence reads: CAWSGGRPSHEQYF. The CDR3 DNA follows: TGTGCCTGGAGCGGCGGGAGGCCCTCTCACGAGCAGTACTTC. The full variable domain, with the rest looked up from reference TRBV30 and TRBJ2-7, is SQTIHQWPATLVQPVGSPLSLECTVEGTSNPNLYWYRQAAGRGLQLLFYSVGIGQISSEVPQNLSASRPQDRQFILSSKKLLLSDSGFYLCAWSGGRPSHEQYFGPGTRLTVT.

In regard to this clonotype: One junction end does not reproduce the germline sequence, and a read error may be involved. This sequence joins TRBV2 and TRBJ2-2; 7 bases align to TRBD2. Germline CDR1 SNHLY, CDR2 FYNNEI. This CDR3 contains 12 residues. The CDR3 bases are TGTGCCAGCTGGGGGGGAGTCGGGGAGCTGCTTTTT. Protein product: CASWGGVGELLF.

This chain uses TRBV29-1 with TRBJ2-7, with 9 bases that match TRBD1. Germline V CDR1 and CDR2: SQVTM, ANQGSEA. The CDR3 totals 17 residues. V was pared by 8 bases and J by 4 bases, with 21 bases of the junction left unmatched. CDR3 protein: CSYSGRGHRGRMYEQYV. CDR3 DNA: TGCAGCTACTCAGGGAGGGGACACAGGGGGCGCATGTACGAGCAGTACGTC.

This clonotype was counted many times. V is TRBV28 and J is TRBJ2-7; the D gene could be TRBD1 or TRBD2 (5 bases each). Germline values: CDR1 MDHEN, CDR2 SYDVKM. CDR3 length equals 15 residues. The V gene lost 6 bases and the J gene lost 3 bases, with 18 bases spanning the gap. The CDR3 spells CASSPPMGRVYEQYF. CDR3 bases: TGTGCCAGCAGCCCCCCTATGGGACGGGTCTACGAGCAGTACTTC.